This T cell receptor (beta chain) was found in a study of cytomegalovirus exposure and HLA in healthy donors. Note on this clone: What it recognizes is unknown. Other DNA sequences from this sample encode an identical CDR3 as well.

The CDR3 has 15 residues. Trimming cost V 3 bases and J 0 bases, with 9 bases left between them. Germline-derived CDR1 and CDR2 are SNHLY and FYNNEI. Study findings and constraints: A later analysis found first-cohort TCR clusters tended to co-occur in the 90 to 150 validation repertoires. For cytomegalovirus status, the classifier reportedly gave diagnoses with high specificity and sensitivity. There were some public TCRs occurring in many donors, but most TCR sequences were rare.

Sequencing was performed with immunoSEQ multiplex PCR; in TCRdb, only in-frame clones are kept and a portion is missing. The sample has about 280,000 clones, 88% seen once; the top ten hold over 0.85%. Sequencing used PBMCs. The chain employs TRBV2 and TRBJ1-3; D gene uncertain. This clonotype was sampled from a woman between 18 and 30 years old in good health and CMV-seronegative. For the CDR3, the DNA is TGTGCCAGCAGTGAGTCCCCGAGCTCTGGAAACACCATATATTTT. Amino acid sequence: CASSESPSSGNTIYF.